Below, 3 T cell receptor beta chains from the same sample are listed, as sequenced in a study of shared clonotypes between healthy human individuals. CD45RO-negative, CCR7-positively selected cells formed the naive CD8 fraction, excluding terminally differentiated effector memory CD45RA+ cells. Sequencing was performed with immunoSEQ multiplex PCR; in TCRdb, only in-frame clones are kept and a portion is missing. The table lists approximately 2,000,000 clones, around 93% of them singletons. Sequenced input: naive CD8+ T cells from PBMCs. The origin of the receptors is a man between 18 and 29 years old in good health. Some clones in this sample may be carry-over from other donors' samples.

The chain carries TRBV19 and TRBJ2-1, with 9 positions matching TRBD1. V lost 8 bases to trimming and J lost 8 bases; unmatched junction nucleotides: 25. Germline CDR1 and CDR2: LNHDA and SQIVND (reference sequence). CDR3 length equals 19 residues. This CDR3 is CASRPFPTSTGGDGDEQFF. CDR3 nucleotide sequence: TGTGCCAGTCGTCCCTTCCCAACCTCGACAGGGGGGGATGGGGATGAGCAGTTCTTC.

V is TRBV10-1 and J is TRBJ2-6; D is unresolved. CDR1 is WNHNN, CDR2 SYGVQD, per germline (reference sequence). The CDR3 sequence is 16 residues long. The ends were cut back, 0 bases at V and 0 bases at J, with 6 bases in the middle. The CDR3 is CASSESGCSGANVLTF. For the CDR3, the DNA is TGCGCCAGCAGTGAGTCAGGATGCTCTGGGGCCAACGTCCTGACTTTC.

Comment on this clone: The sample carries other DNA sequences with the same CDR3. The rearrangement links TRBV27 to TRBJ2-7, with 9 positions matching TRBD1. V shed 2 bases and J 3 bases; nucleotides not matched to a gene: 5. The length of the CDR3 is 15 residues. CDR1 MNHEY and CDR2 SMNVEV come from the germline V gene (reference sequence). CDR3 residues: CASSLRGTGYYEQYF. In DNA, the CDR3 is TGTGCCAGCAGTTTAAGGGGGACAGGGTACTACGAGCAGTACTTC.